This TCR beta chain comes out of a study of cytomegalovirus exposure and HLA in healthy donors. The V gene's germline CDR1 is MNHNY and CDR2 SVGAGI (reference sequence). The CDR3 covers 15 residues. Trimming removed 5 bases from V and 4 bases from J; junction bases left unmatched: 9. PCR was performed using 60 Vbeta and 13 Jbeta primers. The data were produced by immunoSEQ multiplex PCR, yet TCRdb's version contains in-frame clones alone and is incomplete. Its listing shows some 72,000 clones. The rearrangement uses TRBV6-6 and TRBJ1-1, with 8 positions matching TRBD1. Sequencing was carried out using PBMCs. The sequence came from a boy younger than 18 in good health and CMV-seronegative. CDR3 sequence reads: CASSGRQGSATEAFF. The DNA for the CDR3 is TGTGCCAGCAGTGGTAGACAGGGGTCAGCCACTGAAGCTTTCTTT.